The clone carrying this T cell receptor beta chain was recorded at least ten times. Antigen unknown. MiXCR was run by TCRdb on the 5' RACE reads, yielding one entry per CDR3 protein. The table lists 270,000 or so distinct CDR3 sequences, 16% of them singletons. This specimen belongs to a study of T-cell memory formation after mild COVID-19. Whole-study findings and limits: Contracting CD8+ clones were enriched in EMRA, CD4+ mainly in CM and EM. Whether day 37 second-wave clones are SARS-CoV-2-specific was not confirmed.

Germline V gene lookup returns CDR1 SGHRS and CDR2 YFSETQ. Trimming pared 4 bases from V and 6 bases from J, leaving 9 bases between. The CDR3 runs to 12 residues. This chain connects TRBV5-1 to TRBJ2-3; D uncertain. Sequenced: PBMCs or a T cell subset sorted from them (not recorded which). This receptor was identified in a man between 18 and 29 years old who had mild COVID-19 (a few samples of this study predate the infection). Cell type and time point are not known. The CDR3 loop reads CASSVNSDTQYF. CDR3 coding DNA: TGCGCCAGCAGCGTAAATTCGGATACGCAGTATTTT.